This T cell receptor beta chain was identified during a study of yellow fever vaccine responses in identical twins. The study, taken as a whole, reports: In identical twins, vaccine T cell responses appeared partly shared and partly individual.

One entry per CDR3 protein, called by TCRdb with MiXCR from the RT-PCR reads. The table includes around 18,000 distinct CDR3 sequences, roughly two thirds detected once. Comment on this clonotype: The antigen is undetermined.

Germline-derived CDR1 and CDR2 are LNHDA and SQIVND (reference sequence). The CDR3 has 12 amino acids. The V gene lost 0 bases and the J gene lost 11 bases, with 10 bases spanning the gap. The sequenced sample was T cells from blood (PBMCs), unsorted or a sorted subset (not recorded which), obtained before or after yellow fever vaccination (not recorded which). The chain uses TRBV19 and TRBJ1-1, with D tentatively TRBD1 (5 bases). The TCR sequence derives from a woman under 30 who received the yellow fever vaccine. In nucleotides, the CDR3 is TGTGCCAGTAGTATAGACACGCGGGACGCTTTCTTT. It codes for CASSIDTRDAFF.